This T cell receptor (beta chain) was recovered during a study of blood T cells in healthy people across ages (dated by TCRdb to about 2015). Notes on the research overall: In model experiments, template switching captured roughly one uniquely barcoded TCR beta cDNA molecule for every two T cells. The study analyzed two additional independent replicas of 1 million unique cDNA reads from the same blood draw for two donors, one aged 18 to 30 and one aged 80 or older. To avoid experimental bias, donors of different ages were randomly spread across the sequencing lanes. Age-related changes in TCR beta repertoire diversity were measured in the study by deep sequencing normalized with unique cDNA molecular identifiers. The donors were split into four age groups: young (average around 16 years), middle-aged (about 40), aged (approximately 60) and long-lived (approximately 89). Broad study findings and their caveats: As age increased, observed TCR beta diversity per million T cells dropped in a roughly linear way, and a significant reduction was already evident by age about 40. Donor CMV infection status was unknown, potentially confounding age-related changes in expanded clonotypes. Compared with the aged group, the long-lived group had more naive CD4+ T cells, fewer expanded clones and increased TCR diversity, a pattern suggesting age selection. Total diversity estimates from one million sequenced T cells were considered lower bounds and underestimates. A strong correlation was found between observed TCR beta diversity and the percentage of naive T cells measured by flow cytometry. Bulk unsorted PBMC profiling prevented conclusive comparison of naive and antigen-experienced compartments.

Concerning this clonotype itself: The antigen this receptor binds is unknown. It has no much larger one-base neighbor in the sample; base qualities were not kept.

Systemically healthy Caucasian individuals from Russia, 39 in total and aged about 6 to 100 years, were included as donors. Approximately 9 milliliters of peripheral blood were collected from each donor into EDTA-treated Vacutainer tubes. Ficoll-Paque density-gradient centrifugation was used to isolate PBMCs, with at least 7 million obtained per sample. Trizol reagent was used to extract total RNA from PBMCs, with at least 5 micrograms per sample. The percentages of naive CD45RAhigh/CD27high T cells were determined by flow cytometry on a PBMC aliquot from every donor. The cysteine opens and the phenylalanine closes a CDR3 of 14 amino acids. Only the CDR3 portion is preserved as DNA: 42 bases, with reading frame beginning at the first base. Compared with germline, V lacks 4 bases and J lacks 8 bases; bases without a gene match: 6. Receptor libraries were prepared by 5' RACE. The instrument was an Illumina HiSeq 2500. A second PCR of about 7 to 12 cycles was run with a J-beta primer mix and a sample-barcoded 5' primer. Each TCR beta cDNA molecule received a unique molecular identifier from a template-switch 5' adaptor carrying 12 random nucleotides. Each sample yielded at least 3 million CDR3-containing paired-end reads. First-strand cDNA was synthesized from all RNA with the Mint cDNA synthesis kit, primed by a TRBC-specific oligonucleotide. Following uracil-DNA glycosylase treatment, all cDNA underwent a first 18-cycle PCR with the universal primers M1SS and BC2_uni_R. The authors' analysis ran thus. For normalization, 1 million high-quality reads, each with a distinct molecular identifier, were randomly selected from each sample. Instead of being binned into consensus sequences, reads that shared molecular identifiers were thrown out. MiTCR, with a Q25 quality threshold and the strictest error-elimination algorithm, was used for CDR3 identification, clonotype clustering and error correction. A nonparametric unseen species model with Euler transformation was used to estimate a lower bound on total TCR beta diversity. Using fastp trimming at Q25 and MiXCR clonotype assembly, TCRdb reanalyzed the public sequencing data and kept in-frame beta chains. Identical CDR3 protein sequences are pooled into one entry, listed with their most common genes and DNA. TCRdb assigned the V and J calls; the authors' analysis was not used. For this sample there are approximately 850,000 distinct CDR3 sequences; 44% appear just once. The ten top clones hold around 21% of the sample.

This chain is built from TRBV12-3 or TRBV12-4 and TRBJ2-5; 11 nucleotides in the junction match TRBD2. What was sequenced was blood. This receptor was identified in a man between 60 and 75 years old in good health. The DNA sequence reads TGTGCCAGCAGTTCTTCTAGCGGGGGGCTTACCCAGTACTTC. This gives the protein CASSSSSGGLTQYF.